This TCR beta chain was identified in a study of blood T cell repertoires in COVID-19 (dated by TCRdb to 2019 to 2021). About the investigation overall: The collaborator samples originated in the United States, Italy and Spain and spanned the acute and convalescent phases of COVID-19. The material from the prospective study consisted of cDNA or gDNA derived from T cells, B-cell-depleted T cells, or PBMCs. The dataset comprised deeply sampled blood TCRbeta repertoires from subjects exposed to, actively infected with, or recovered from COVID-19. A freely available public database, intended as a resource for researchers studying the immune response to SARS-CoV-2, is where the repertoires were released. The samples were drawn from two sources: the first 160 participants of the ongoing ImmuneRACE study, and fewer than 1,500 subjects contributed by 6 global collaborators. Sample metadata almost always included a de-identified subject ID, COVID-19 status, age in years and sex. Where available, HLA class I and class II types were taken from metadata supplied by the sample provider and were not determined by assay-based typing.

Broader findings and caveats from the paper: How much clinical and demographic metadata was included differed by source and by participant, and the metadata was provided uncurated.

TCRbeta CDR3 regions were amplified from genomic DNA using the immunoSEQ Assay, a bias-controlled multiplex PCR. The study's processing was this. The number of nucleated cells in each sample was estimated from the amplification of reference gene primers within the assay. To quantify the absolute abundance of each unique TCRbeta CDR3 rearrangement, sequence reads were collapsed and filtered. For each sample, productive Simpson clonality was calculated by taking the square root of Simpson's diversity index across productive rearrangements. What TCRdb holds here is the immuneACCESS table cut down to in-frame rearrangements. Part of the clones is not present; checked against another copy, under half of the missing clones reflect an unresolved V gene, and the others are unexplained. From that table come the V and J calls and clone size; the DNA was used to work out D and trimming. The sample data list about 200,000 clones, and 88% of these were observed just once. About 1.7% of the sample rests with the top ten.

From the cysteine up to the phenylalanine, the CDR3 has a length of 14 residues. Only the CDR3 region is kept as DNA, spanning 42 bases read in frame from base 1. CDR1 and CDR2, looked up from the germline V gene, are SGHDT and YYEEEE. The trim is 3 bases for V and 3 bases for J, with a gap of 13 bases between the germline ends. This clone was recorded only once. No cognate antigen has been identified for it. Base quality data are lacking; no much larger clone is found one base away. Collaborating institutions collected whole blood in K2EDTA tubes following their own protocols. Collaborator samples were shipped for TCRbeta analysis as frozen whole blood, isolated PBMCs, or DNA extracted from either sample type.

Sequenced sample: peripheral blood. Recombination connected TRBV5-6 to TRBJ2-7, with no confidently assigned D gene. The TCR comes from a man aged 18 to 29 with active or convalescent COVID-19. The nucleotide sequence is TGTGCCAGCAGCTCCTCCCGCGTCGGCTACGAGCAGTACTTC. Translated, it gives CASSSSRVGYEQYF.